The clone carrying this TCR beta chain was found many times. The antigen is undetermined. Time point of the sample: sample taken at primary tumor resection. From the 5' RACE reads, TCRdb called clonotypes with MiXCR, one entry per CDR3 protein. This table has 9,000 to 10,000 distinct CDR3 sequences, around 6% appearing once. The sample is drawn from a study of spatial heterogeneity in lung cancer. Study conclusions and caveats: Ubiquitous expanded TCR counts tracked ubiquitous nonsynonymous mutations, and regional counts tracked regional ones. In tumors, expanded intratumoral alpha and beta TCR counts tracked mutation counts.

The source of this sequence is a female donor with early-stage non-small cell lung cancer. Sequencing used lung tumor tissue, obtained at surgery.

The CDR3 here is CSARDSLPGQGITPLHF. Here the CDR3 DNA reads TGCAGTGCTAGAGATAGTTTACCGGGACAGGGTATTACACCCCTCCACTTT. The rearrangement joins TRBV20-1 to TRBJ1-6; TRBD1 matches 9 bases. The CDR3 is made up of 17 amino acids. V shed 0 bases, J shed 11 bases, and the junction held 14 bases outside the gene matches. Germline CDR1 and CDR2: DFQATT and SNEGSKA (reference sequence).